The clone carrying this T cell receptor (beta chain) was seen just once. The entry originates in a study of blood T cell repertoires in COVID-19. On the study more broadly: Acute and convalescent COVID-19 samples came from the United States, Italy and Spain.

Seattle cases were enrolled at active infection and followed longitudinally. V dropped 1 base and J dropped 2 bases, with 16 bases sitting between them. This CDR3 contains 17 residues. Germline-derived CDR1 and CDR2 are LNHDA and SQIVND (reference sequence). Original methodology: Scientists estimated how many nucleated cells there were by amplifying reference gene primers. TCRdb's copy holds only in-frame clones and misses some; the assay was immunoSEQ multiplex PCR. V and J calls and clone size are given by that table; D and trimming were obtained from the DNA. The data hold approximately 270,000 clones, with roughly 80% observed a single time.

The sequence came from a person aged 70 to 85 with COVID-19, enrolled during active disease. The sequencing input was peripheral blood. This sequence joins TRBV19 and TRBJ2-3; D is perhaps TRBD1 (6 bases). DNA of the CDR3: TGTGCCAGTAGTATAGCCTCGGCAGGGGTTATCACAGATACGCAGTATTTT. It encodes CASSIASAGVITDTQYF.